These 8 T cell receptor beta chains were all obtained from the same sample, sequenced in a study of memory CD4+ T cells and cytomegalovirus serostatus. Clones were sequenced by immunoSEQ multiplex PCR, and TCRdb holds only the in-frame ones, with some missing. Here the sample spans under 50,000 clones, approximately 74% being singletons. Single viable CD3+CD4+CD8-CD45RO+ cells were sorted as the memory CD4+ T cells. The material sequenced was memory CD4+ T cells from blood. Every receptor here comes from an adult in good health and CMV-seropositive.

The chain uses TRBV6-1 and TRBJ2-5; a possible D gene is TRBD1 (5 bases). This CDR3 region has 15 residues. Trimming removed 1 base from V and 0 bases from J, with 9 bases in between. Germline loops: CDR1 MNHNS, CDR2 SASEGT. The CDR3 nucleotides are TGTGCCAGCAGTGAAGGACAGACCTACCAAGAGACCCAGTACTTC. It codes for CASSEGQTYQETQYF.

This clone is labeled medium-sized (0.01 to 0.1%). This chain links TRBV19 with TRBJ1-5; no clear D. This CDR3 spans 14 amino acids. Germline V gene sequence: CDR1 LNHDA, CDR2 SQIVND (reference sequence). V was trimmed by 2 bases and J by 4 bases, leaving 9 bases between them. The CDR3 DNA reads TGTGCCAGTAGTATACGGTTGTATAATCAGCCCCAGCATTTT. Its translation: CASSIRLYNQPQHF.

This chain uses TRBV5-1 with TRBJ2-2; D is unresolved. CDR3 size: 14 residues. Trimming left V 5 bases short and J 1 base short, with 9 bases between. CDR1 is SGHRS and CDR2 is YFSETQ in the germline V gene. CDR3 amino acids: CASRTTENTGELFF. CDR3 nucleotide sequence: TGCGCCAGCAGAACGACGGAGAACACCGGGGAGCTGTTTTTT.

This chain uses TRBV2 with TRBJ1-2; TRBD1 matches at 7 bases. The germline V gene has CDR1 SNHLY and CDR2 FYNNEI. The CDR3 is 13 residues long. The V gene end was trimmed by 7 bases and the J gene end by 4 bases; junction bases not matched to a gene: 6. The CDR3 nucleotides are TGTGCCAGCACCCCGACAGGGTCCTATGGCTACACCTTC. Its protein is CASTPTGSYGYTF.

V and J are TRBV4-3 and TRBJ1-2; 7 positions match TRBD1. CDR3 length: 17 residues. CDR1 and CDR2 from the germline V gene are LGHNA and YSLEER. With 4 bases clipped from V and 0 bases from J, the junction kept 11 bases outside the gene matches. The CDR3 region is CASSPTGQSYTNYGYTF. The CDR3 bases are TGCGCCAGCAGCCCGACGGGACAGTCCTACACTAACTATGGCTACACCTTC.

The chain recombines TRBV2 with TRBJ1-5; D is undetermined. The ends were cut back, 8 bases at V and 0 bases at J, with 17 bases in the middle. Germline values: CDR1 SNHLY, CDR2 FYNNEI. There are 16 residues in the CDR3. For the CDR3, the DNA is TGTGCCAGCGGGGTAGACGGTACCTATAGCAATCAGCCCCAGCATTTT. It specifies CASGVDGTYSNQPQHF.

The V and J genes are TRBV4-3 and TRBJ2-1; TRBD2 matches 9 bases. Germline CDR1 and CDR2: LGHNA and YSLEER. V trimming: 0 bases; J trimming: 4 bases; junction bases outside the gene matches: 1. This CDR3 is built from 15 residues. DNA for the CDR3: TGCGCCAGCAGCCAAGAGCGGGGGGGTTACAATGAGCAGTTCTTC. Its translation is CASSQERGGYNEQFF.

The genes are TRBV19 and TRBJ2-7; D call uncertain. This CDR3 contains 12 residues. Germline CDR1 and CDR2: LNHDA and SQIVND (reference sequence). Trimming left V 7 bases short and J 3 bases short, with 10 bases between. In nucleotides, the CDR3 is TGTGCCAGTACCCTTTTATGCTACGAGCAGTACTTC. This translates into CASTLLCYEQYF.